The 26 T cell receptor beta chains reported below all come from one sample, sequenced in a study of PD-L1 blockade in urothelial cancer. As to time point: peripheral blood 6 weeks after treatment start. The table came from immunoSEQ multiplex PCR; TCRdb's copy has only in-frame clones and leaves some out. The sample carries about 50,000 clones, 70% to 90% recorded once. Sequencing was performed on PBMCs, taken around atezolizumab (anti-PD-L1) treatment. These receptors were collected from a man aged 65 to 85 with urothelial cancer.

This clone was counted once. The V gene is TRBV19, the J gene TRBJ2-1, with D perhaps matching TRBD2 (6 bases). The CDR3 sequence is 20 residues long. Germline loops: CDR1 LNHDA, CDR2 SQIVND (reference sequence). Trimming removed 7 bases from V and 4 bases from J, with 32 bases in between. The CDR3 loop is CASMSLLSGDPLDPYNEQFF. DNA of the CDR3: TGTGCCAGTATGTCCCTCCTATCGGGGGACCCCTTAGACCCGTACAATGAGCAGTTCTTC.

V is TRBV28 and J is TRBJ1-1; D possibly corresponds to TRBD1 (6 bases). Germline V gene sequence: CDR1 MDHEN, CDR2 SYDVKM. The V end was cut by 6 bases, the J end by 5 bases, with 16 bases between. The CDR3 is 14 amino acids. The CDR3 DNA is TGTGCCAGCAGCTCAGGGGAGGGGTTGACTGAAGCTTTCTTT. Protein sequence: CASSSGEGLTEAFF. The full variable domain, its missing parts supplied by reference TRBV28 and TRBJ1-1, is DVKVTQSSRYLVKRTGEKVFLECVQDMDHENMFWYRQDPGLGLRLIYFSYDVKMKEKGDIPEGYSVSREKKERFSLILESASTNQTSMYLCASSSGEGLTEAFFGQGTRLTVV.

The CDR3 loop reads CASSYYREAVTDTQYF. CDR3 sequence (DNA): TGTGCCAGCAGTTACTACCGGGAGGCCGTCACAGATACGCAGTATTTT. V is TRBV6-6 and J is TRBJ2-3; TRBD2 agrees at 7 bases. The CDR3 spans 16 residues. The germline CDR1 and CDR2 sequences are MNHNY and SVGAGI (reference sequence). The junction had 6 bases not matched to a gene; V was cut back by 1 base and J by 2 bases.

This clone was seen once. CDR3: CAWSGTASLETQYF. Here the CDR3 DNA reads TGTGCCTGGAGTGGGACTGCTTCTCTGGAGACCCAGTACTTC. The chain employs TRBV30 and TRBJ2-5; D might be TRBD2 (5 bases). Trimming stripped 1 base from V and 5 bases from J, with 14 bases between. CDR3 length: 14 amino acids. Germline CDR1 reads GTSNPN; CDR2 reads SVGIG (reference sequence).

The genes are TRBV7-6 and TRBJ2-1, with 9 bases lining up with TRBD2. Unmatched junction bases numbered 1, after V lost 3 bases and J lost 7 bases. The CDR3 is 13 amino acids. Germline values: CDR1 SGHVS, CDR2 FNYEAQ. The CDR3: CASSFAGGNEQFF. In DNA form, the CDR3 reads TGTGCCAGCAGCTTTGCGGGAGGGAATGAGCAGTTCTTC. Supplemented by reference TRBV7-6 and TRBJ2-1, the full variable domain reads GAGVSQSPRYKVTKRGQDVALRCDPISGHVSLYWYRQALGQGPEFLTYFNYEAQQDKSGLPNDRFSAERPEGSISTLTIQRTEQRDSAMYRCASSFAGGNEQFFGPGTRLTVL.

V and J are TRBV2 and TRBJ2-1; 11 bases match TRBD2. Germline values: CDR1 SNHLY, CDR2 FYNNEI. The CDR3 totals 14 residues. V lost 5 bases to trimming and J lost 6 bases; unmatched junction nucleotides: 3. CDR3 region: CASSLLAGVNEQFF. CDR3 bases: TGTGCCAGCAGTCTACTAGCGGGAGTCAATGAGCAGTTCTTC.

Only a few counts were recorded for this clone. The chain couples TRBV7-2 to TRBJ1-5; weak D call: TRBD1 (5 bases). V lost 5 bases and J lost 7, with 9 bases in between. Germline values: CDR1 SGHTA, CDR2 FQGNSA. The CDR3 runs to 12 residues. The DNA of the CDR3 is TGTGCCAGCAGCCCTTCAGGGCAGCCCCAGCATTTT. Its translation is CASSPSGQPQHF.

V and J are TRBV5-1 and TRBJ2-5; TRBD2 is a possible D gene (6 bases). This CDR3 region has 15 residues. V was clipped by 3 bases and J by 1 base, with 13 bases between them. CDR1 SGHRS and CDR2 YFSETQ come from the germline V gene. CDR3 sequence (DNA): TGCGCCAGCAGCTCTCCCCAGGGAGGCCAAGAGACCCAGTACTTC. Its translation is CASSSPQGGQETQYF.

The chain carries TRBV27 and TRBJ2-1; possible D gene TRBD2, 5 bases. Deletions cut 3 bases from V and 7 bases from J, with 13 bases between. Germline assignment: CDR1 MNHEY and CDR2 SMNVEV (reference sequence). The CDR3 is 14 amino acids. The CDR3 sequence: CASSFRISVNEQFF. CDR3 bases: TGTGCCAGCAGTTTTCGAATTAGCGTAAATGAGCAGTTCTTC.

The chain combines TRBV6-5 with TRBJ2-7; perhaps TRBD1 as D (5 bases). The CDR3 is 14 residues long. The V end was cut by 2 bases, the J end by 7 bases, with 15 bases between. The germline V gene has CDR1 MNHEY and CDR2 SVGAGI. The CDR3 region has the DNA TGTGCCAGCAGTTACGGGGCCTTAACCGGTGAGCAGTACTTC. Translated, it gives CASSYGALTGEQYF.

The V and J genes are TRBV7-9 and TRBJ2-3, with TRBD2 matching 9 bases. CDR3 length: 14 amino acids. The V gene end was trimmed by 5 bases and the J gene end by 3 bases; junction bases not matched to a gene: 3. The germline gives CDR1 SEHNR, CDR2 FQNEAQ (reference sequence). The CDR3 DNA sequence: TGTGCCAGCAGCCCTAGCGGGAATACAGATACGCAGTATTTT. It encodes CASSPSGNTDTQYF.

DNA for the CDR3: TGCAGCGTTGAACGCGGGGCGGCAGAGACCCAGTACTTC. This gives the protein CSVERGAAETQYF. The J gene is TRBJ2-5, the V gene TRBV29-1; D is possibly TRBD2 (6 bases). V lost 2 bases to trimming and J lost 4 bases, with 11 bases between them. This CDR3 spans 13 amino acids. The germline CDR1 and CDR2 sequences are SQVTM and ANQGSEA.

The CDR3 protein is CASTGGPGTGELFF. The CDR3 DNA is TGCGCCAGCACTGGGGGCCCCGGGACCGGGGAGCTGTTTTTT. The chain recombines TRBV10-2 with TRBJ2-2; a weak D match, TRBD1 (6 bases). Trimming took 7 bases from V and 5 from J, leaving 14 bases between them. The CDR3 covers 14 residues. Per germline, CDR1 WSHSY and CDR2 SAAADI.

The V gene is TRBV28, the J gene TRBJ1-4, with D tentatively TRBD1 (5 bases). This CDR3 comprises 15 residues. V was clipped by 1 base and J by 7 bases, with 13 bases between them. Germline CDR1 reads MDHEN; CDR2 reads SYDVKM. The CDR3 here is CASSLYRQGPEKLFF. The DNA for the CDR3 is TGTGCCAGCAGTTTATATCGTCAGGGTCCTGAAAAACTGTTTTTT.

V usage is TRBV10-1 and J usage is TRBJ1-3, with a tentative D call TRBD1 (5 bases). Trimming removed 7 bases at V and 3 bases at J, with 10 bases between. Germline CDR1 reads WNHNN; CDR2 reads SYGVQD (reference sequence). This CDR3 has 13 residues. The CDR3 region is CASMGQFGNTIYF. In DNA form, the CDR3 reads TGCGCCAGCATGGGGCAGTTTGGAAACACCATATATTTT.

With respect to this clone: A read error may account for a junction end that differs from germline. This chain links TRBV7-7 with TRBJ1-3; 9 nucleotides line up with TRBD1. The CDR3 is made up of 15 amino acids. Germline loops: CDR1 SSHAT, CDR2 FNYEAQ (reference sequence). This CDR3 is CASSPGTGLGNTIYF. The DNA for the CDR3 is TGTGCTAGCAGCCCCGGGACAGGGTTGGGAAACACCATATATTTT.

J is TRBJ2-5 and V is TRBV5-1; D remains unclear. CDR1 is SGHRS and CDR2 is YFSETQ in the germline V gene. V dropped 4 bases and J dropped 2 bases, with 3 bases sitting between them. The CDR3 is made up of 11 amino acids. CDR3 DNA: TGCGCCAGCAGCCAACAAGAGACCCAGTACTTC. Translation: CASSQQETQYF. The complete variable domain, with remaining parts taken from reference TRBV5-1 and TRBJ2-5, reads KAGVTQTPRYLIKTRGQQVTLSCSPISGHRSVSWYQQTPGQGLQFLFEYFSETQRNKGNFPGRFSGRQFSNSRSEMNVSTLELGDSALYLCASSQQETQYFGPGTRLLVL.

This rearrangement joins TRBV30 to TRBJ2-1, with D perhaps matching TRBD2 (5 bases). Germline values: CDR1 GTSNPN, CDR2 SVGIG (reference sequence). V lost 2 bases, J lost 10 bases, and 24 bases lay in between. The CDR3 length is 16 residues. The CDR3 spells CAWSHPDWGVGGEQFF. The CDR3 DNA follows: TGTGCCTGGAGTCACCCAGACTGGGGAGTAGGTGGCGAGCAGTTCTTC.

This chain uses TRBV7-9 with TRBJ1-4; 9 positions match TRBD1. J was trimmed by 8 bases and V by 3 bases; bases with no gene match: 7. Per the germline V gene, CDR1 is SEHNR and CDR2 is FQNEAQ (reference sequence). CDR3 length equals 15 residues. Written as DNA, the CDR3 is TGTGCCAGCAGCTTGGGGGAGGACAGGGGAGAAAAACTGTTTTTT. As protein: CASSLGEDRGEKLFF.

This chain links TRBV2 with TRBJ1-2; 7 bases map to TRBD1. The J segment lost 2 bases and the V segment lost 6 bases, leaving 6 bases of the junction unmatched. Germline values: CDR1 SNHLY, CDR2 FYNNEI. There are 14 residues in the CDR3. The CDR3 protein is CASRDRTGNYGYTF. CDR3 in DNA: TGTGCCAGCAGGGACAGGACAGGAAACTATGGCTACACCTTC.

This clone was detected a few times. This chain links TRBV19 with TRBJ2-7, with 13 nucleotides matching TRBD2. Germline CDR1 LNHDA, CDR2 SQIVND (reference sequence). The CDR3 spans 18 residues. Trimming cost V 6 bases and J 0 bases; bases outside gene matches: 11. Written as DNA, the CDR3 is TGTGCCAGTAGCGGGACCGTGGGACTAGCGGGGCACTCCTACGAGCAGTACTTC. It specifies CASSGTVGLAGHSYEQYF.

This chain joins TRBV27 and TRBJ2-5, with D possibly matching TRBD2 (6 bases). Germline CDR1 is MNHEY and CDR2 is SMNVEV (reference sequence). The CDR3 has 16 amino acids. V lost 2 bases and J lost 5, with 18 bases in between. The CDR3 DNA is TGTGCCAGCAGTTTAAATTGGGCGGGAAATCTGGAGACCCAGTACTTC. This gives the protein CASSLNWAGNLETQYF.

This CDR3 reads CASSLVAGVAFYEQYF. CDR3 DNA sequence: TGTGCCAGCAGCTTAGTAGCGGGAGTAGCATTCTACGAGCAGTACTTC. V is TRBV11-2 and J is TRBJ2-7; 9 nucleotides align to TRBD2. The CDR3 is 16 residues long. Germline V gives CDR1 SGHAT, CDR2 FQNNGV. The J segment lost 3 bases and the V segment lost 1 base, leaving 7 bases of the junction unmatched.

This chain uses TRBV10-2 with TRBJ2-4; D is uncertain. Germline CDR1 and CDR2: WSHSY and SAAADI. The V end was cut by 0 bases, the J end by 3 bases, with 9 bases between. This CDR3 region has 15 residues. Written as DNA, the CDR3 is TGCGCCAGCAGTGAGTCCAGGCAGGTCAAAAACATTCAGTACTTC. It codes for CASSESRQVKNIQYF.

The V call is TRBV6-6, the J call TRBJ2-7, with 8 positions matching TRBD2. This CDR3 comprises 14 residues. The germline gives CDR1 MNHNY, CDR2 SVGAGI (reference sequence). J gave up 4 bases and V 6 bases, and 8 bases lay outside the gene matches. The CDR3 loop reads CASSPNAGGYEQYF. As DNA, the CDR3 is TGTGCCAGCAGCCCGAATGCGGGAGGTTACGAGCAGTACTTC.

This rearrangement joins TRBV4-1 to TRBJ2-3; 10 bases fit TRBD2. This CDR3 spans 17 amino acids. CDR1 is MGHRA, CDR2 YSYEKL, per germline. V shed 2 bases and J 1 base; nucleotides not matched to a gene: 6. This CDR3 reads CASSQPRLAGRTDTQYF. CDR3 nucleotide sequence: TGCGCCAGCAGCCAACCCCGACTAGCGGGTCGCACAGATACGCAGTATTTT.